Listed below are T cell receptor beta chains from one sample, sequenced in a study of blood T cell repertoires in COVID-19. Some clones are missing from TCRdb's copy, which holds only in-frame ones; the method was immunoSEQ multiplex PCR. The sample shows about 350,000 clones, roughly 87% of them seen only once. What was sequenced was peripheral blood. These receptors all stem from a woman aged 60-75 years with COVID-19, enrolled during active disease. CDR3s include the opening cysteine and the closing phenylalanine or tryptophan. The D gene is left open where the match is weak. Clone size appears in some rows only: once, few, many, or a class for an expanded clone.

j_call d_call clone_size v_call cdr3_nt cdr3_aa
TRBJ1-6 . . TRBV13 TGTGCCAGCAGCTTAGGACAGGGACATAGTTCACCCCTCCACTTT CASSLGQGHSSPLHF
TRBJ2-5 . . TRBV9 TGTGCCAGCAGCGTAGAACTAGCAGGTGGAGAGACCCAGTACTTC CASSVELAGGETQYF
TRBJ1-1 . . TRBV7-9 TGTGCCAGCAGGTTACAGGGAAACACTGAAGCTTTCTTT CASRLQGNTEAFF
TRBJ1-6 TRBD1 . TRBV18 TGTGCCAGCTCACCACCGACAGGGCGTAATTCACCCCTCCACTTT CASSPPTGRNSPLHF
TRBJ2-3 . . TRBV6-1 TGTGCCAGCAGTGAAGGGGGGGGGCCGGATACGCAGTATTTT CASSEGGGPDTQYF
TRBJ1-2 . . TRBV5-1 TGCGCCAGCAGCTTGGTACAGGGAGGGGGAACGAACTATGGCTACACCTTC CASSLVQGGGTNYGYTF
TRBJ2-7 . . TRBV3-1/TRBV3-2 TGTGCCAGCAGCCCGAGAGACTCCTACGAGCAGTACTTC CASSPRDSYEQYF
TRBJ1-4 TRBD1 . TRBV18 TGTGCCAGCTCGCCAAGGACAGGAACTAATGAAAAACTGTTTTTT CASSPRTGTNEKLFF
TRBJ2-2 TRBD1 once TRBV11-2 TGTGCCAGCCGCAGGCCGGGACAGGGTGTCACCGGGGAGCTGTTTTTT CASRRPGQGVTGELFF
TRBJ1-5 TRBD1 . TRBV6-5 TGTGCCAGCAGTCCCAAAGGGGGCGGGCAGCCCCAGCATTTT CASSPKGGGQPQHF
TRBJ2-5 TRBD2 . TRBV5-1 TGCGCCAGCAGCCCGACTAGCGGAACAGGTTGGACCCAGTACTTC CASSPTSGTGWTQYF
TRBJ1-1 . . TRBV12-3/TRBV12-4 TGTGCCAGCAGCCTTGGCGCAGGGGAAGCTTTCTTT CASSLGAGEAFF
TRBJ1-2 TRBD1 . TRBV12-5 TGTGCTAGTGGTTTGTCAGGGACAGGGGGGTACTATGGCTACACCTTC CASGLSGTGGYYGYTF
TRBJ1-5 . once TRBV19 TGTGCCAGTAGTTCAGGGCAGGGGCCCTACACGAGCAATCAGCCCCAGCATTTT CASSSGQGPYTSNQPQHF
TRBJ2-3 TRBD1 . TRBV4-1 TGCGCCAGCAGCCAACCGCAGGGACAGACTAGCACAGATACGCAGTATTTT CASSQPQGQTSTDTQYF
TRBJ2-1 TRBD2 . TRBV6-5 TGTGCCAGCAGTCCAGGACTAGCGGGGGGGACTAAGCAGTTCTTC CASSPGLAGGTKQFF
TRBJ1-4 TRBD1 . TRBV15 TGTGCCACCAGCCGCCGACAGGGATGGGAGGAAAAACTGTTTTTT CATSRRQGWEEKLFF
TRBJ1-2 TRBD1 . TRBV29-1 TGCAGCGCCCGAGGACAGGGGGATAGTGGCTACACCTTC CSARGQGDSGYTF
TRBJ2-7 . . TRBV27 TGTGCCAGCACCCTGGGGCCCTACGAGCAGTACTTC CASTLGPYEQYF
TRBJ1-1 . . TRBV2 TGTGCCAGCAGTCCTCGTATGAACACTGAAGCTTTCTTT CASSPRMNTEAFF
TRBJ2-7 . . TRBV1 TGCACCAGCAGCCAAGCCCCCCAGGGGGCACAGCAGTACTTC CTSSQAPQGAQQYF
TRBJ1-5 . . TRBV30 TGTGCCTGGAGGGCCGGGGGTGCCGGGTCGCCCCAGCATTTT CAWRAGGAGSPQHF
TRBJ2-3 TRBD2 . TRBV7-2 TGTGCCAGCAGCTTACAGCGAGCGGGGGGGCCAGATACGCAGTATTTT CASSLQRAGGPDTQYF
TRBJ1-1 TRBD1 . TRBV19 TGTGCCAGCGGACAGGGGAGTGGAGCTTTCTTT CASGQGSGAFF